The 25 T cell receptor beta chains below come from one sample, sequenced in a study of blood T cell repertoires in COVID-19. Produced via immunoSEQ multiplex PCR; TCRdb's table is partial and in-frame only. The sample has around 100,000 clones, 70% to 85% seen once; the top ten hold approximately 22%. The specimen was peripheral blood. The receptors derive from a human donor in a cohort sampled during active COVID-19.

The chain recombines TRBV18 with TRBJ2-5; D ambiguous. The germline CDR1 and CDR2 sequences are KGHSH and LQKENI. V was trimmed by 0 bases and J by 2 bases, leaving 7 bases between them. The CDR3 extends over 14 amino acids. CDR3 DNA: TGTGCCAGCTCACCACCGATGAGTCAAGAGACCCAGTACTTC. Its translation is CASSPPMSQETQYF.

This clone was picked up one time. The V and J genes are TRBV5-1 and TRBJ1-3; 9 bases fit TRBD1. Germline CDR1 reads SGHRS; CDR2 reads YFSETQ. The CDR3 length is 14 residues. J was trimmed by 14 bases and V by 0 bases; bases with no gene match: 9. The CDR3 spells CASSLGTGVNLVYF. The CDR3 DNA reads as TGCGCCAGCAGCTTGGGGACAGGGGTAAACCTCGTATATTTT.

The chain links TRBV18 to TRBJ1-1; tentative D call: TRBD1 (6 bases). Germline V lookup: CDR1 KGHSH, CDR2 LQKENI. V lost 3 bases and J lost 0, with 8 bases in between. This CDR3 is built from 14 residues. DNA for the CDR3: TGTGCCAGCTCACCCCGGACAGTGAACACTGAAGCTTTCTTT. It specifies CASSPRTVNTEAFF. Together with reference TRBV18 and TRBJ1-1, the CDR3 gives the full variable domain: NAGVMQNPRHLVRRRGQEARLRCSPMKGHSHVYWYRQLPEEGLKFMVYLQKENIIDESGMPKERFSAEFPKEGPSILRIQQVVRGDSAAYFCASSPRTVNTEAFFGQGTRLTVV.

The V gene is TRBV11-2, the J gene TRBJ1-2, with 9 nucleotides matching TRBD1. The J segment lost 8 bases and the V segment lost 3 bases, leaving 10 bases of the junction unmatched. The germline CDR1 and CDR2 sequences are SGHAT and FQNNGV. The CDR3 is 15 residues long. For the CDR3, the DNA is TGTGCCAGCAGCTTTGGAGGGGGACAGGGATACGGCTACACCTTC. Translation: CASSFGGGQGYGYTF.

The rearrangement links TRBV6-5 to TRBJ2-7; 9 bases line up with TRBD2. The CDR3 is 13 amino acids. The V segment lost 6 bases and the J segment 2 bases; nucleotides outside the gene matches: 2. CDR1 is MNHEY, CDR2 SVGAGI, per germline. The CDR3 coding sequence is TGTGCCAGCAGGGCTAGCGGGACCTACGAGCAGTACTTC. This translates into CASRASGTYEQYF.

The rearrangement links TRBV7-2 to TRBJ1-1, with a possible D match to TRBD1 (5 bases). Between the trimmed V and J ends, which lost 5 bases and 3 bases, there was a span of 10 bases. The CDR3 sequence is 13 residues long. Per the germline V gene, CDR1 is SGHTA and CDR2 is FQGNSA. CDR3 residues: CASSPRGDTEAFF. DNA for the CDR3: TGTGCCAGCAGCCCCCGGGGGGACACTGAAGCTTTCTTT.

The chain recombines TRBV29-1 with TRBJ2-1; D call uncertain. Trimming cost V 8 bases and J 7 bases, with 18 bases left between them. Germline V gene lookup returns CDR1 SQVTM and CDR2 ANQGSEA. This CDR3 has 13 residues. CDR3 loop: CSIGPPAANEQFF. The CDR3 DNA reads TGCAGCATTGGGCCTCCTGCTGCAAATGAGCAGTTCTTC.

The V call is TRBV9, the J call TRBJ2-2; 8 bases fit TRBD1. The junction had 5 bases not matched to a gene; V was cut back by 0 bases and J by 4 bases. The germline CDR1 and CDR2 sequences are SGDLS and YYNGEE. The length of the CDR3 is 16 residues. The CDR3 region is CASSVGTGGSTGELFF. In nucleotides, the CDR3 is TGTGCCAGCAGCGTAGGAACAGGGGGAAGCACCGGGGAGCTGTTTTTT.

This clone was counted between two and nine times. The chain combines TRBV2 with TRBJ2-2, with 8 bases fitting TRBD1. V lost 7 bases to trimming and J lost 4 bases; unmatched junction nucleotides: 8. Looked up from germline, CDR1 is SNHLY and CDR2 is FYNNEI. There are 15 residues in the CDR3. The CDR3 DNA is TGTGCCAGCAATCTGGACAGGGTTAGCACCGGGGAGCTGTTTTTT. This translates into CASNLDRVSTGELFF.

The rearrangement links TRBV2 to TRBJ2-1; TRBD1 aligns across 9 bases. V dropped 4 bases and J dropped 9; count of bases not matched to a gene: 13. This CDR3 comprises 16 residues. Germline CDR1 reads SNHLY; CDR2 reads FYNNEI. Written as DNA, the CDR3 is TGTGCCAGCAGTGTACGAGGGACAGGGTGGCTGGTTGAGCAGTTCTTC. Translated, it gives CASSVRGTGWLVEQFF. The complete variable domain, with remaining parts taken from reference TRBV2 and TRBJ2-1, reads EPEVTQTPSHQVTQMGQEVILRCVPISNHLYFYWYRQILGQKVEFLVSFYNNEISEKSEIFDDQFSVERPDGSNFTLKIRSTKLEDSAMYFCASSVRGTGWLVEQFFGPGTRLTVL.

The chain couples TRBV28 to TRBJ1-1, with 7 bases fitting TRBD1. V dropped 7 bases and J dropped 8; count of bases not matched to a gene: 13. CDR3 length: 14 residues. CDR1 is MDHEN and CDR2 is SYDVKM in the germline V gene. The DNA for the CDR3 is TGTGCCAGCACTTCTCCTGACAGGGCTCCCGAAGCTTTCTTT. Amino acid sequence: CASTSPDRAPEAFF.

CDR3 in DNA: TGTGCCAGTAGTAGCCAACGACAGGGCACTACCAGAAACACCATATATTTT. This sequence encodes CASSSQRQGTTRNTIYF. The V call is TRBV19, the J call TRBJ1-3, with TRBD1 matching over 7 bases. J lost 5 bases, V lost 4 bases, and 14 bases had no gene match. The CDR3 has 17 amino acids. Per the germline V gene, CDR1 is LNHDA and CDR2 is SQIVND (reference sequence).

V gene TRBV6-5 combines with J gene TRBJ2-7, with 7 nucleotides matching TRBD1. Germline values: CDR1 MNHEY, CDR2 SVGAGI. Trimming removed 2 bases from V and 7 bases from J; junction bases left unmatched: 5. The length of the CDR3 is 13 residues. Here the CDR3 reads CASSYDRVREQYF. CDR3 bases: TGTGCCAGCAGTTACGACAGGGTTAGAGAGCAGTACTTC.

This chain joins TRBV19 and TRBJ2-1; 7 bases map to TRBD2. There are 15 residues in the CDR3. The V segment lost 3 bases and the J segment 4 bases; nucleotides outside the gene matches: 6. Germline assignment: CDR1 LNHDA and CDR2 SQIVND (reference sequence). CDR3 DNA: TGTGCCAGTAGTATGGGGGGGAGCTGGTACAATGAGCAGTTCTTC. Translation: CASSMGGSWYNEQFF.

V and J are TRBV18 and TRBJ2-5, with 11 bases fitting TRBD1. This CDR3 contains 17 residues. Germline values: CDR1 KGHSH, CDR2 LQKENI. Unmatched junction bases numbered 7, after V lost 3 bases and J lost 1 base. The CDR3 loop is CASSPATGQGVQETQYF. In DNA form, the CDR3 reads TGTGCCAGCTCACCGGCGACGGGACAGGGGGTCCAAGAGACCCAGTACTTC.

The chain couples TRBV19 to TRBJ1-2, with 9 bases matching TRBD1. J was trimmed by 4 bases and V by 6 bases; bases with no gene match: 6. This CDR3 has 14 residues. Germline V gene data show CDR1 as LNHDA and CDR2 as SQIVND (reference sequence). The CDR3 sequence: CASRQTGGSYGYTF. The CDR3 nucleotides are TGTGCCAGTAGACAGACAGGGGGTTCCTATGGCTACACCTTC.

This chain links TRBV19 with TRBJ2-6, with 7 bases identical to TRBD1. J was trimmed by 2 bases and V by 10 bases; bases with no gene match: 5. The CDR3 has 14 residues. Looked up from germline, CDR1 is LNHDA and CDR2 is SQIVND (reference sequence). CDR3 region: CATKDRAGANVLTF. The DNA for the CDR3 is TGTGCCACCAAAGACAGGGCTGGGGCCAACGTCCTGACTTTC.

Written as DNA, the CDR3 is TGTGCCAGCAGCCTGGGACAGTCCTATAATTCACCCCTCCACTTT. Its protein is CASSLGQSYNSPLHF. The V and J genes are TRBV7-9 and TRBJ1-6; TRBD1 agrees at 7 bases. The germline V gene encodes CDR1 SEHNR and CDR2 FQNEAQ (reference sequence). The J segment lost 1 base and the V segment lost 5 bases, leaving 2 bases of the junction unmatched. CDR3 size: 15 residues.

The V gene is TRBV9, the J gene TRBJ1-2; 8 bases line up with TRBD1. Looked up from germline, CDR1 is SGDLS and CDR2 is YYNGEE. CDR3 length equals 17 residues. V trimming: 4 bases; J trimming: 4 bases; junction bases outside the gene matches: 15. The CDR3 protein is CASSPRTGKTTLYGYTF. Written as DNA, the CDR3 is TGTGCCAGCAGCCCACGGACAGGGAAGACTACGCTCTATGGCTACACCTTC.

V gene TRBV9 combines with J gene TRBJ2-2, with D unresolved. Germline CDR1 is SGDLS and CDR2 is YYNGEE. V was shortened by 0 bases and J by 0 bases, with 6 bases between the two germline ends. The CDR3 contains 15 residues. CDR3 coding DNA: TGTGCCAGCAGCGTAGCACAGTCGAACACCGGGGAGCTGTTTTTT. It specifies CASSVAQSNTGELFF.

The chain joins TRBV9 to TRBJ2-5, with 9 bases identical to TRBD2. The V segment lost 1 base and the J segment 4 bases; nucleotides outside the gene matches: 8. The CDR3 runs 16 residues. In germline, CDR1 is SGDLS, CDR2 YYNGEE. For the CDR3, the DNA is TGTGCCAGCAGCGTAAGTGGCGGGGGGGCAGGAGAGACCCAGTACTTC. This translates into CASSVSGGGAGETQYF. The whole variable domain, filled in from reference TRBV9 and TRBJ2-5, reads DSGVTQTPKHLITATGQRVTLRCSPRSGDLSVYWYQQSLDQGLQFLIQYYNGEERAKGNILERFSAQQFPDLHSELNLSSLELGDSALYFCASSVSGGGAGETQYFGPGTRLLVL.

The rearrangement joins TRBV19 to TRBJ2-7, with a tentative D call TRBD2 (6 bases). V lost 1 base to trimming and J lost 3 bases, with 13 bases between them. This CDR3 has 15 residues. Germline CDR1 reads LNHDA; CDR2 reads SQIVND (reference sequence). The CDR3 here is CASSIGGMENYEQYF. The CDR3 DNA follows: TGTGCCAGTAGTATAGGCGGGATGGAAAACTACGAGCAGTACTTC.

This sequence joins TRBV5-4 and TRBJ2-5, with 10 bases matching TRBD2. CDR1 and CDR2 (germline): SGHNT, YYREEE (reference sequence). The CDR3 consists of 16 residues. Trimming removed 3 bases from V and 5 bases from J; junction bases left unmatched: 10. The DNA of the CDR3 is TGTGCCAGCAGCTCTGGGACTAGCGTTCGAGTGGAGACCCAGTACTTC. This encodes CASSSGTSVRVETQYF.

This sequence joins TRBV5-1 and TRBJ2-3; 14 bases line up with TRBD2. The CDR3 consists of 16 residues. Trimming took 4 bases from V and 3 from J; bases not matched to a gene: 4. Per germline, CDR1 SGHRS and CDR2 YFSETQ. In nucleotides, the CDR3 is TGCGCCAGCAGCGGGGGACTAGCGGGAGCAACAGATACGCAGTATTTT. Translation gives CASSGGLAGATDTQYF.

This clone was counted a single time. J is TRBJ2-1 and V is TRBV7-9; 14 positions match TRBD2. The J segment lost 5 bases and the V segment lost 5 bases, leaving 8 bases of the junction unmatched. This CDR3 comprises 17 residues. Per germline, CDR1 SEHNR and CDR2 FQNEAQ (reference sequence). The CDR3 DNA is TGTGCCAGCAGCCCGCCCGGACTAGCGGGGGGTAACAATGAGCAGTTCTTC. Amino acid sequence: CASSPPGLAGGNNEQFF.